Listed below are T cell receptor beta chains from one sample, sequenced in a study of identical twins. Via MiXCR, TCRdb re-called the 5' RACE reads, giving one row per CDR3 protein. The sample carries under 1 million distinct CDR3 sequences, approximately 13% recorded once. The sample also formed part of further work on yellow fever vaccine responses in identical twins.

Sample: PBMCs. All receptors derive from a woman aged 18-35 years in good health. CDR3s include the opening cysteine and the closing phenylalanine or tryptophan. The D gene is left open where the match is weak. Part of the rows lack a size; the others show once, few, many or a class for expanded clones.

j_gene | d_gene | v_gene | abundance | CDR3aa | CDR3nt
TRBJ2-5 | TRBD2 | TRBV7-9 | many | CASSLTSGGSETQYF | TGTGCCAGCAGTCTTACTAGCGGGGGGTCGGAGACCCAGTACTTC
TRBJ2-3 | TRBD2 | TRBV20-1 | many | CSASSGGTDTQYF | TGCAGTGCTAGTAGCGGGGGCACAGATACGCAGTATTTT
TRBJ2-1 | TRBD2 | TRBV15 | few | CATSRGQYRTSNNEQFF | TGTGCCACCAGCAGAGGCCAATATCGGACTAGTAACAATGAGCAGTTCTTC
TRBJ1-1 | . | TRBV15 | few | CATSPRAIQGSAFF | TGTGCCACCAGCCCCCGAGCGATACAGGGCTCAGCTTTCTTT
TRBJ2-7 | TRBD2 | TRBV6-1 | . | CASSQTLAGGGQYF | TGTGCCAGCAGCCAGACCCTAGCGGGGGGTGGGCAGTACTTC
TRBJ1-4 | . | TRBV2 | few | CASSPRGRVFNEKLFF | TGTGCCAGCAGTCCCCGCGGCAGGGTGTTTAATGAAAAACTGTTTTTT
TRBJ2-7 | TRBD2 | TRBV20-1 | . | CSARDVTSAREQYF | TGCAGTGCTAGAGATGTGACTAGCGCCCGCGAGCAGTACTTC
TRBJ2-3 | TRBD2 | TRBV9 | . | CASSLRLAGADTQYF | TGTGCCAGCAGCCTAAGACTAGCGGGGGCAGATACGCAGTATTTT
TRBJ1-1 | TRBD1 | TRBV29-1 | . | CSVGFPGQGAVLAFF | TGCAGCGTTGGCTTCCCGGGACAGGGGGCTGTCTTGGCTTTCTTT
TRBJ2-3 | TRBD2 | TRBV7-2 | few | CASTSPRGASTDTQYF | TGTGCCAGCACGAGCCCGCGGGGGGCTAGCACAGATACGCAGTATTTT
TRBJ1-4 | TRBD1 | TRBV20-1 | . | CSALTHRGEKLFF | TGCAGTGCGTTGACCCACAGGGGGGAAAAACTGTTTTTT
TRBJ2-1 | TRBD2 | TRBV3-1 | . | CASSQDGLAGNNEQFF | TGTGCCAGCAGCCAAGATGGGCTAGCGGGGAACAATGAGCAGTTCTTC
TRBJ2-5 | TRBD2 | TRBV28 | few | CASSFSGGPLETQYF | TGTGCCAGCAGTTTCTCGGGGGGGCCGCTGGAGACCCAGTACTTC
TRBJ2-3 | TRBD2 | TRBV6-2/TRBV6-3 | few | CASTNARGDHTDTQYF | TGTGCCAGCACAAACGCACGGGGGGACCACACAGATACGCAGTATTTT
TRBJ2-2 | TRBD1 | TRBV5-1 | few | CASSSSDRATGELFF | TGCGCCAGCAGCTCCTCCGACAGGGCGACGGGGGAGCTGTTTTTT
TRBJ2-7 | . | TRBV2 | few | CASSGAGREQYF | TGTGCCAGCAGTGGGGCAGGGCGAGAGCAGTACTTC
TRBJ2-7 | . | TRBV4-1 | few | CASSQDAQGNEQYF | TGCGCCAGCAGCCAAGATGCCCAGGGTAATGAGCAGTACTTC
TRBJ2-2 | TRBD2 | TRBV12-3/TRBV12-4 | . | CASSLRSGGWGGRRSGELFF | TGTGCCAGCAGTTTACGATCGGGCGGATGGGGCGGGAGAAGGTCCGGGGAGCTGTTTTTT
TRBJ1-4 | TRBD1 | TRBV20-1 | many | CSADKGQEVFF | TGCAGTGCAGATAAGGGACAGGAGGTGTTTTTT
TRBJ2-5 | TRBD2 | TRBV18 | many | CASSPDWTSGAETQYF | TGTGCCAGCTCACCAGACTGGACTAGCGGGGCGGAGACCCAGTACTTC
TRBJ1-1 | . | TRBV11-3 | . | CASSPPLGGAFF | TGTGCCAGCAGCCCTCCGTTAGGAGGAGCTTTCTTT
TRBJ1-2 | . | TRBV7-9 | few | CASSLGVTGSYTF | TGTGCCAGCAGCTTAGGAGTTACCGGCAGCTACACCTTC
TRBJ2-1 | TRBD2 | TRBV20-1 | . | CSASEASGGAGYNEQFF | TGCAGTGCTAGTGAGGCTAGCGGGGGCGCCGGGTACAATGAGCAGTTCTTC
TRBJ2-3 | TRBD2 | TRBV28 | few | CASSTDGRTSGVVDTQYF | TGTGCCAGCAGTACTGACGGGAGGACTAGCGGGGTGGTAGATACGCAGTATTTT
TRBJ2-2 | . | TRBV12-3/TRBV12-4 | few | CASTLSTLLNTGELFF | TGTGCCAGCACCTTAAGTACACTATTGAACACCGGGGAGCTGTTTTTT
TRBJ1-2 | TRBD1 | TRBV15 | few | CATSRSGTAGYGYTF | TGTGCCACCAGCAGATCCGGGACAGCGGGATATGGCTACACCTTC
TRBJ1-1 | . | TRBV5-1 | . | CASREDTEAFF | TGCGCCAGCAGAGAGGACACTGAAGCTTTCTTT
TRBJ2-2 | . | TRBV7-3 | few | CASSSGVETGELFF | TGTGCCAGCAGTTCAGGGGTAGAGACCGGGGAGCTGTTTTTT
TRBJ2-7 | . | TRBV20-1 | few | CSARAGPPAGEQYF | TGCAGTGCTAGAGCGGGGCCCCCGGCGGGCGAGCAGTACTTC
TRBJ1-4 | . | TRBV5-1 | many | CASSPDGDGKLFF | TGCGCCAGCAGCCCCGACGGCGATGGAAAACTGTTTTTT
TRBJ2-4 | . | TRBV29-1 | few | CSVGPLAKNIQYF | TGCAGCGTTGGACCGTTAGCCAAAAACATTCAGTACTTC
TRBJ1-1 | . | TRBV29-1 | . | CSVEAWGGPGSSNTEAFF | TGCAGCGTTGAAGCGTGGGGGGGCCCTGGATCTTCGAACACTGAAGCTTTCTTT
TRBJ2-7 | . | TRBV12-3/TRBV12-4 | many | CASSLDRTTYEQYF | TGTGCCAGCAGCCTTGACAGGACGACCTACGAGCAGTACTTC
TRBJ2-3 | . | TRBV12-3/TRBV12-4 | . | CASSLVVLGASRDTQYF | TGTGCCAGCAGTTTAGTCGTATTGGGGGCGAGCAGGGATACGCAGTATTTT
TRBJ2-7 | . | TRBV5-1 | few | CASSSANEQYF | TGCGCCAGCAGCTCCGCTAACGAGCAGTACTTC
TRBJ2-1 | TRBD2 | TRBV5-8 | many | CASSSSLSGGPSYNEQFF | TGTGCCAGCAGCTCCTCCCTATCGGGGGGACCCTCCTACAATGAGCAGTTCTTC
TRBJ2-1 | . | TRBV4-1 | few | CASSPRDQGWNEQFF | TGCGCCAGCAGCCCCCGGGACCAAGGTTGGAATGAGCAGTTCTTC
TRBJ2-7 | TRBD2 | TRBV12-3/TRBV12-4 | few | CASSLAWPGGEAYEQYF | TGTGCCAGCAGTTTAGCTTGGCCGGGGGGAGAGGCCTACGAGCAGTACTTC
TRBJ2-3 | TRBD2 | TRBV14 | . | CASSPTRGRGTDTQYF | TGTGCCAGCAGCCCTACGCGGGGGAGGGGCACAGATACGCAGTATTTT
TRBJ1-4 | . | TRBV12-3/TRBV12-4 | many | CASSPLGMRGGWDEKVFF | TGTGCCAGCAGTCCCCTGGGGATGCGGGGGGGATGGGATGAAAAAGTGTTTTTT